Sequencing of this TCR beta chain was carried out in a study of blood T cell repertoires in COVID-19. For the study at large: Spain, Italy and the United States supplied samples that represented acute and convalescent COVID-19. Sample material is recorded as cDNA or gDNA derived from T cells, B-cell-depleted T cells, or PBMCs.

CDR1 and CDR2 (germline): KGHSH, LQKENI. The CDR3 extends over 14 amino acids. Germline trimming cut 2 bases from V and 9 bases from J; bases unmatched to any gene: 9. Study processing details: Reference gene primer amplification gave nucleated cell count estimates. The method was immunoSEQ multiplex PCR; TCRdb's version includes in-frame clones alone and lacks a portion of them. Clone size and V and J calls were adopted from that table, with D and trimming inferred from the DNA. The sample holds about 80,000 clones, roughly four fifths seen once. This receptor was obtained from a human donor in a cohort sampled during active COVID-19. Input material: peripheral blood. V usage is TRBV18 and J usage is TRBJ2-5; TRBD1 matches at 7 bases. The CDR3 is CASSPGTDLKAQYF. CDR3 in DNA: TGTGCCAGCTCACCAGGGACAGACCTAAAGGCCCAGTACTTC.